This T cell receptor (beta chain) was observed in a study of blood T cell repertoires in COVID-19. Per the original data handling: Reference gene primer amplification gave estimated nucleated cell counts. Produced via immunoSEQ multiplex PCR; TCRdb's table is partial and in-frame only. V and J calls plus clone size are reproduced from that table; the DNA served to infer D and trimming. The repertoire holds fewer than 65,000 clones, with around 86% as singletons. The CDR3 totals 15 residues. Per the germline V gene, CDR1 is SNHLY and CDR2 is FYNNEI. With 4 bases removed from V and 7 bases from J, the gap between germline ends came to 14 bases.

Sequenced: peripheral blood. The genes are TRBV2 and TRBJ1-6, with D perhaps TRBD1 (6 bases). The clonotype was recovered from a woman aged 80 or over with acute or convalescent COVID-19. The CDR3 region has the DNA TGTGCCAGCAGTGGCCAGGGGATTGAAAATTCACCCCTCCACTTT. This codes for CASSGQGIENSPLHF. Supplemented by reference TRBV2 and TRBJ1-6, the full variable domain reads EPEVTQTPSHQVTQMGQEVILRCVPISNHLYFYWYRQILGQKVEFLVSFYNNEISEKSEIFDDQFSVERPDGSNFTLKIRSTKLEDSAMYFCASSGQGIENSPLHFGNGTRLTVT.